These T cell receptor beta chains were read from a single sample in a study of cytomegalovirus exposure and HLA in healthy donors. Repertoires were generated with immunoSEQ multiplex PCR, while TCRdb's copy carries only in-frame clones and drops some. The sample records more than 80,000 clones, 75% being singletons. Sequencing input: PBMCs. All receptors derive from a man aged 40-49 years in good health and CMV-seronegative. The CDR3 runs from the conserved cysteine through the conserved F or W. A D gene is named only where the DNA matches it firmly.

v_call	j_call	d_call	cdr3_aa
TRBV5-1	TRBJ2-1	TRBD1	CASKQGQGYNEQFF
TRBV7-5	TRBJ2-3	NA	CVRSALSGGTGLEKDTQYF
TRBV20-1	TRBJ2-5	NA	CSAEYQETQYF
TRBV29-1	TRBJ2-2	NA	CTAVKQGTGELFF
TRBV6-5	TRBJ1-1	NA	CASSSPFGTEAFF
TRBV5-6	TRBJ2-5	TRBD1	CARRGQGRTQYF
TRBV19	TRBJ2-1	TRBD1	CASSIHPGQGTGEQFF
TRBV5-1	TRBJ1-1	NA	CASSYSGQGNTEAFF
TRBV7-2	TRBJ2-4	TRBD2	CASSPGTSGGARAKNIQYF
TRBV7-2	TRBJ2-7	TRBD1	CASSSDRGYEQYF
TRBV7-6	TRBJ1-4	TRBD1	CASSFGQANEKLFF
TRBV5-1	TRBJ1-3	NA	CASSSGGVIGNTIYF
TRBV7-9	TRBJ1-3	TRBD1	CASSFAGTGRRNTIYF
TRBV2	TRBJ2-7	TRBD2	CASRILAGGTPHSYEQYF
TRBV6-1	TRBJ2-3	TRBD2	CASSGALRGGRGSTQYF
TRBV18	TRBJ2-6	TRBD1	CASSPFTGGTGANVLTF
TRBV5-6	TRBJ2-5	NA	CASSLRDQETQYF
TRBV6-1	NA	TRBD2	CASSTSGYASEQFF
TRBV18	TRBJ2-7	TRBD2	CASSPPGGWEQYF
TRBV2	TRBJ1-2	NA	CASSAEEHYGYTF